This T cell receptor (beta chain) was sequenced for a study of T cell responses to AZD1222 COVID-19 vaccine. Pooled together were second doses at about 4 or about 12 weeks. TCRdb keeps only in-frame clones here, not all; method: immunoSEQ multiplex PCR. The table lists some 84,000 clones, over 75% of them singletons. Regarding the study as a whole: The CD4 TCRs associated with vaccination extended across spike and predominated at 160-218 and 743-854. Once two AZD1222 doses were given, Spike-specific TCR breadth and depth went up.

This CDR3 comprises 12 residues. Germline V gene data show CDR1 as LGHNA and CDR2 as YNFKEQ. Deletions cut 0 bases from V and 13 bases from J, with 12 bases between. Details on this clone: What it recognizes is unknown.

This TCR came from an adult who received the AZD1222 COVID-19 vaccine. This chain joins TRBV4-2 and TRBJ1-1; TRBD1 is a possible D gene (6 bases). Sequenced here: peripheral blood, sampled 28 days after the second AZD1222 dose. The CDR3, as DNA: TGTGCCAGCAGCCAAGATGGGGGGCAGGGTTTCTTT. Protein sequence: CASSQDGGQGFF.